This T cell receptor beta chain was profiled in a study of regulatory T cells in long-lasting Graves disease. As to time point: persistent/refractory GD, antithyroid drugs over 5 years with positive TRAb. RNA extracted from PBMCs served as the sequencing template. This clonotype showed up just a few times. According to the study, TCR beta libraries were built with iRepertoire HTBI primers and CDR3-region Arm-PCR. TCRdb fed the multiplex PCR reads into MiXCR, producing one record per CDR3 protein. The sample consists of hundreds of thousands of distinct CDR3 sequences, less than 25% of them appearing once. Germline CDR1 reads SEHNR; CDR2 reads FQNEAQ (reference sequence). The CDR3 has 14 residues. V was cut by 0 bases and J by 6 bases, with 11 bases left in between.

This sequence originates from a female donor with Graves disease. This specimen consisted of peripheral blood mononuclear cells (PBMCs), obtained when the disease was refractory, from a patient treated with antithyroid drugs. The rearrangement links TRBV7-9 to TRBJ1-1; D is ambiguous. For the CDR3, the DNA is TGTGCCAGCAGCTTAGCCGGGAGTACGGCTGAAGCTTTCTTT. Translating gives CASSLAGSTAEAFF.